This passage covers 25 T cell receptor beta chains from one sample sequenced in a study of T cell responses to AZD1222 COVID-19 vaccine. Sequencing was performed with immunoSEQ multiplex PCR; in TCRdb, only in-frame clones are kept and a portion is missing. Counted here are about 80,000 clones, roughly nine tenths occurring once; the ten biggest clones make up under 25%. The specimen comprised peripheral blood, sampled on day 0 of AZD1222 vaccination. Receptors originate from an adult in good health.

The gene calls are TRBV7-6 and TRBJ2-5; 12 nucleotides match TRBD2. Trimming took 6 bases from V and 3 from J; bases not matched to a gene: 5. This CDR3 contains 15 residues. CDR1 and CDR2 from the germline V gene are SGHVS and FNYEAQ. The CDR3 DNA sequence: TGTGCCAGCAGTCGAGGACTAGCGGGAAAAGAGACCCAGTACTTC. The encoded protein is CASSRGLAGKETQYF.

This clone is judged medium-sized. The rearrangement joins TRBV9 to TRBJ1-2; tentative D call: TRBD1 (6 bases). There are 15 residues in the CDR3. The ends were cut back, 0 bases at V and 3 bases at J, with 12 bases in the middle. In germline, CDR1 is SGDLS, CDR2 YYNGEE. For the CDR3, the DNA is TGTGCCAGCAGCGTAGAAGAGGGGGGAGACTATGGCTACACCTTC. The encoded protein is CASSVEEGGDYGYTF.

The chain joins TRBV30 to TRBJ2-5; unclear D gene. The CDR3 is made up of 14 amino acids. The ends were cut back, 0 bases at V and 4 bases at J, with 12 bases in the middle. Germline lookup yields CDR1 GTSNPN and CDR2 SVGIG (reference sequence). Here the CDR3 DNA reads TGTGCCTGGAGTGTAAATGGTTTAGGAGAGACCCAGTACTTC. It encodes CAWSVNGLGETQYF.

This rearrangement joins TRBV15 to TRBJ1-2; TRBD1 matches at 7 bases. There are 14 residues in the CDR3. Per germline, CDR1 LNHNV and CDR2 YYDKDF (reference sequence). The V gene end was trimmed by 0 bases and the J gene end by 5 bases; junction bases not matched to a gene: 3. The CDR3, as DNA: TGTGCCACCAGCAGAGATTTGGGACAGTATGGCTACACCTTC. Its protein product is CATSRDLGQYGYTF.

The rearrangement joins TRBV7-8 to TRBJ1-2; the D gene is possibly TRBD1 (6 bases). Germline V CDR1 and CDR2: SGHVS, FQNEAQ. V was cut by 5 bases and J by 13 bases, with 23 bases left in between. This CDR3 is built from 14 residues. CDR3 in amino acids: CASSNVLRGGPGTF. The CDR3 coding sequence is TGTGCCAGCAGCAATGTACTTCGGGGGGGGCCCGGCACCTTC. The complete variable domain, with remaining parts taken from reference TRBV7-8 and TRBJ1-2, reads GAGVSQSPRYKVAKRGQDVALRCDPISGHVSLFWYQQALGQGPEFLTYFQNEAQLDKSGLPSDRFFAERPEGSVSTLKIQRTQQEDSAVYLCASSNVLRGGPGTFGSGTRLTVV.

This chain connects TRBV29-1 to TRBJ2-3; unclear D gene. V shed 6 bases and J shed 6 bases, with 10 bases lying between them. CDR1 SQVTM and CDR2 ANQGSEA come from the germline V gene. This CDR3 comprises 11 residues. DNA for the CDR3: TGCAGCGTCGGCCGGCGGGATACGCAGTATTTT. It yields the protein CSVGRRDTQYF.

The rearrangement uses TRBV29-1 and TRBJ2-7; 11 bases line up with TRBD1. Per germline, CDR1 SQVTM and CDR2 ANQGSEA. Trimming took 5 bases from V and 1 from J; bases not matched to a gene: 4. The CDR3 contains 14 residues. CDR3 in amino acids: CSVRGTGGSYEQYF. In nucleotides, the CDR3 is TGCAGCGTTCGGGGGACAGGGGGGTCCTACGAGCAGTACTTC.

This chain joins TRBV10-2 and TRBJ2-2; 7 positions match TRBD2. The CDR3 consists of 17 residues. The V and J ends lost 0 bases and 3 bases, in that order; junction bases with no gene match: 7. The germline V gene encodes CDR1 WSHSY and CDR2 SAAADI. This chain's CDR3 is CASSESGGSPYTGELFF. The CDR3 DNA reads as TGCGCCAGCAGTGAGTCGGGGGGGTCTCCCTACACCGGGGAGCTGTTTTTT.

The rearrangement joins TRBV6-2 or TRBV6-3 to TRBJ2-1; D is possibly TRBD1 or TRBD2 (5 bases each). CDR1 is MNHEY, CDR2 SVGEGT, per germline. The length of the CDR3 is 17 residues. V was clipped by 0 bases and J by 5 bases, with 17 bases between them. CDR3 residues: CASSYSLGTSGDNEQFF. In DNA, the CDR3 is TGTGCCAGCAGTTACTCCTTGGGGACCAGCGGAGACAATGAGCAGTTCTTC.

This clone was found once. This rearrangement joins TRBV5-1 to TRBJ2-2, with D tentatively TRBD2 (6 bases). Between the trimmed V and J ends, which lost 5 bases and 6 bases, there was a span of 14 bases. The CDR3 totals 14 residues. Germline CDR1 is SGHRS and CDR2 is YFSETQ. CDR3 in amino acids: CASRAGPEAGELFF. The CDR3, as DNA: TGCGCCAGCAGGGCGGGACCTGAGGCCGGGGAGCTGTTTTTT.

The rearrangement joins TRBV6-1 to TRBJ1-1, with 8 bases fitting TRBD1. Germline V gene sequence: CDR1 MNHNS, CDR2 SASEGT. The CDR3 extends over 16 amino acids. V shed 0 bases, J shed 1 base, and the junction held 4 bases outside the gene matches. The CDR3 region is CASSEAPGGRNTEAFF. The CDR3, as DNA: TGTGCCAGCAGTGAAGCGCCAGGGGGCAGGAACACTGAAGCTTTCTTT.

CDR3 sequence: CASSLPGNTEAFF. The DNA for the CDR3 is TGTGCCAGCAGCCTCCCAGGGAACACTGAAGCTTTCTTT. V is TRBV3-1 (or the pseudogene TRBV3-2) and J is TRBJ1-1, with D unclear. The V gene's germline CDR1 is LGHDT and CDR2 YNNKEL (reference sequence). The CDR3 covers 13 residues. Trimming took off 4 bases at V and 1 base at J, with 7 bases between the two ends.

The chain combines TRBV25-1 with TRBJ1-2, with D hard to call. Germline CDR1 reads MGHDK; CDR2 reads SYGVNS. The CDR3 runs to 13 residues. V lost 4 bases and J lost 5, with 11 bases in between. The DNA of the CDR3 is TGTGCCAGCAGTGCGGATAGGCGGTATGGCTACACCTTC. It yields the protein CASSADRRYGYTF.

In nucleotides, the CDR3 is TGCAGCGTTGTGTCGGGGTTTCGGAACACTGAAGCTTTCTTT. This codes for CSVVSGFRNTEAFF. This chain uses TRBV29-1 with TRBJ1-1; D ambiguous. This CDR3 has 14 amino acids. V was trimmed by 4 bases and J by 1 base, leaving 13 bases between them. Germline-derived CDR1 and CDR2 are SQVTM and ANQGSEA. Drawing the rest from reference TRBV29-1 and TRBJ1-1, the complete variable domain is SAVISQKPSRDICQRGTSLTIQCQVDSQVTMMFWYRQQPGQSLTLIATANQGSEATYESGFVIDKFPISRPNLTFSTLTVSNMSPEDSSIYLCSVVSGFRNTEAFFGQGTRLTVV.

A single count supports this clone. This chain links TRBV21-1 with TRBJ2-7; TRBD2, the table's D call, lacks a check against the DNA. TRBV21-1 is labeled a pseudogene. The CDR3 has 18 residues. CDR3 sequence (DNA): TGTGCCAGCAGCAAAGGAGCTAGCGACCAAGCGGGGGCCTACGAGCAGTACTTC. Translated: CASSKGASDQAGAYEQYF.

In DNA form, the CDR3 reads TGTGCCATCACACGGTCAGGGGAAGAGACCCAGTACTTC. Protein: CAITRSGEETQYF. The genes are TRBV10-3 and TRBJ2-5; weak D call: TRBD1 (6 bases). Germline loops: CDR1 ENHRY, CDR2 SYGVKD. The CDR3 is 13 residues long. V lost 7 bases, J lost 3 bases, and 12 bases lay in between.

In DNA, the CDR3 is TGTGCCTTCACCGGCGGCCATGATTCACCCCTCCACTTT. Its translation: CAFTGGHDSPLHF. The chain is built from TRBV5-4 and TRBJ1-6; no clear D. V was trimmed by 10 bases and J by 8 bases, leaving 16 bases between them. Looked up from germline, CDR1 is SGHNT and CDR2 is YYREEE (reference sequence). The CDR3 runs 13 residues.

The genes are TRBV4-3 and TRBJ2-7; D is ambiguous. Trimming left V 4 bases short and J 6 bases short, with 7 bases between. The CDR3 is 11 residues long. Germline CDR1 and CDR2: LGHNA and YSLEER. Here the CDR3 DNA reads TGCGCCAGCAGCCGAAGGGTCGAGCAGTACTTC. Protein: CASSRRVEQYF.

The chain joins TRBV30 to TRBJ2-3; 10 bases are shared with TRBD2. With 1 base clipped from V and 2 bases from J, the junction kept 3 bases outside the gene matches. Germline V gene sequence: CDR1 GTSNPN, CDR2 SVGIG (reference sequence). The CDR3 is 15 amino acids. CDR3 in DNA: TGTGCCTGGAGTGAAGGGACTAGCGACACAGATACGCAGTATTTT. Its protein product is CAWSEGTSDTDTQYF.

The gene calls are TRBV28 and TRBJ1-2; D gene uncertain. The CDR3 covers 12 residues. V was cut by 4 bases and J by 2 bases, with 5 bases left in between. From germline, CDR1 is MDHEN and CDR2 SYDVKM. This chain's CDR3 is CASSWQNYGYTF. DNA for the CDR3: TGTGCCAGCAGTTGGCAAAACTATGGCTACACCTTC.

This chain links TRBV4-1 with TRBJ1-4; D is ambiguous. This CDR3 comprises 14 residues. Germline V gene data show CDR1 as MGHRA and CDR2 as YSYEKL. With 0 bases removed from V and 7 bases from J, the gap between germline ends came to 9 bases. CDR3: CASSQDRASEKLFF. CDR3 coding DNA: TGCGCCAGCAGCCAAGATCGAGCCTCTGAAAAACTGTTTTTT.

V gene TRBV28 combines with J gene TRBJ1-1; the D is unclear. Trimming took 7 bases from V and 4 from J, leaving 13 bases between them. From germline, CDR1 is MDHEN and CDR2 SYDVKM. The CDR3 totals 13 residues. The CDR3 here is CASKSIDATEAFF. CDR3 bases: TGTGCCAGCAAGTCGATTGATGCCACTGAAGCTTTCTTT.

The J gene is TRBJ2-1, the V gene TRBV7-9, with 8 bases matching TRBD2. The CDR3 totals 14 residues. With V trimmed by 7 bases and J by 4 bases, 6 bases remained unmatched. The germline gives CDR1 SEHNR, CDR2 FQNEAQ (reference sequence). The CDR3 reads CASTNSGKYNEQFF. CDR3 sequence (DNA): TGTGCCAGCACTAATAGCGGGAAATACAATGAGCAGTTCTTC.

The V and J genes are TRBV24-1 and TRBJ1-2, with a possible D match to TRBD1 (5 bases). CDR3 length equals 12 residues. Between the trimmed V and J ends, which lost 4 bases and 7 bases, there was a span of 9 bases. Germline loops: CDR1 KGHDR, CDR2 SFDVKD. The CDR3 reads CATSEGERGYTF. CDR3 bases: TGTGCCACCAGTGAGGGGGAGCGTGGCTACACCTTC.

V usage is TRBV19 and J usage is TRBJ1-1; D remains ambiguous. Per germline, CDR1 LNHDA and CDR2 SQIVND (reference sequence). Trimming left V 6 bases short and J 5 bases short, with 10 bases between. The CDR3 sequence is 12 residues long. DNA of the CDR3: TGTGCCAGTAGGACCCACGGGACTGAAGCTTTCTTT. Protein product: CASRTHGTEAFF.